This T cell receptor beta chain was sequenced during a study of blood T cell repertoires in COVID-19. Looking at the study overall: PBMCs, B-cell-depleted T cells, or T cells were the source of the cDNA or gDNA that made up the material.

The method was immunoSEQ multiplex PCR; TCRdb's version includes in-frame clones alone and lacks a portion of them. This table holds around 280,000 clones, under 90% found once. Trimming stripped 6 bases from V and 1 base from J, with 12 bases between. This CDR3 has 14 amino acids. Germline CDR1 KGHSH, CDR2 LQKENI. The receptor was isolated from a woman aged 40 to 50 who had recovered from COVID-19. The chain couples TRBV18 to TRBJ2-5, with D tentatively TRBD1 (6 bases). Sequencing used PBMCs or T cells enriched from blood (not recorded which). The CDR3 region is CASSTGYLQETQYF. In DNA form, the CDR3 reads TGTGCCAGCTCTACAGGGTATCTCCAAGAGACCCAGTACTTC.